This T cell receptor beta chain derives from a study of CD8+ T cells in alopecia areata. This clone was seen more than once but under ten times. Sequencing templates came from extracted RNA that was reverse transcribed into cDNA. Here immunoSEQ multiplex PCR was the method, and the copy in TCRdb shows in-frame clones only, minus some. The sample lists about 200,000 clones, less than 65% occurring once. V shed 0 bases and J shed 6 bases, with 12 bases lying between them. Germline CDR1 is SGHRS and CDR2 is YFSETQ. The CDR3 totals 15 residues. The treatment here: oral pan-JAK inhibitor, 5-10 mg twice daily.

This TCR came from a human donor with alopecia areata. V usage is TRBV5-1 and J usage is TRBJ2-2; D may be TRBD1 (6 bases). Material: CD4+ T cells sorted from blood, obtained at week 4, from a patient treated with tofacitinib. The CDR3 region has the DNA TGCGCCAGCAGCTTGGGGCAGGGGTACGCCGGGGAGCTGTTTTTT. This encodes CASSLGQGYAGELFF.